This TCR beta chain was sequenced in a study of identical twins. Broader study findings: Compared with unrelated sharing, twin-shared out-of-frame alpha sequences had more low-probability sequences. These conclusions were based on statistical analysis (cross-sectional, not following the same donors).

One entry per CDR3 protein, called by TCRdb with MiXCR from the 5' RACE reads. Of under 300,000 distinct CDR3 sequences listed, about 14% are singletons. This clonotype was observed a handful of times. Its antigen remains unidentified. The specimen was memory (CD45RO+) T cells sorted from blood. The clonotype was recovered from a woman younger than 30 in good health.

The CDR3 coding sequence is TGCAGTGCTTCTCAGTCAGGGGGCGGAGGAGCTTTCTTT. Protein product: CSASQSGGGGAFF. The V and J genes are TRBV20-1 and TRBJ1-1; 8 bases agree with TRBD1. This CDR3 has 13 residues. Trimming cost V 5 bases and J 10 bases; bases outside gene matches: 12. Germline CDR1 and CDR2: DFQATT and SNEGSKA (reference sequence).